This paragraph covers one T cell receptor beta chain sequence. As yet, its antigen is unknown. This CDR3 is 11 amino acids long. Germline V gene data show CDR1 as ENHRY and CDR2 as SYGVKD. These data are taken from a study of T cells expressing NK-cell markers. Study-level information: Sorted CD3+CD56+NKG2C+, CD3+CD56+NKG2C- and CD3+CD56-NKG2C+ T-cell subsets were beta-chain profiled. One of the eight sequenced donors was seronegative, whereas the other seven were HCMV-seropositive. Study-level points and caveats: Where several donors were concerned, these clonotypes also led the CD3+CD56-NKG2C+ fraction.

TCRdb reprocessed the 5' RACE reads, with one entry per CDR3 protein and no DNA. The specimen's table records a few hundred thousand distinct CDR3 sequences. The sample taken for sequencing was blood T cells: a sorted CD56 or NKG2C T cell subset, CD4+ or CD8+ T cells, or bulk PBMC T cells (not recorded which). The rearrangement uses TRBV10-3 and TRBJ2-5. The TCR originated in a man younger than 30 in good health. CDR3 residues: CAIREGATQYF.